A selection of T cell receptor beta chains follows, all from one sample in a study of blood T cell repertoires in COVID-19. Only in-frame clones appear in the TCRdb table, and some are missing; sequencing was by immunoSEQ multiplex PCR. The repertoire consists of approximately 260,000 clones, with roughly 83% occurring once and the leading ten covering about 4.3%. The specimen was peripheral blood. These receptors were taken from a man in his fifties or sixties who had recovered from COVID-19. Both conserved end residues are part of each CDR3. Fields, in order: clone size, D gene, V gene, J gene, CDR3 DNA, CDR3 protein. The D gene is left open where the match is weak. The size entry is marked missing in some rows and otherwise reads once, few, many or a size class.

abundance: NA
d_gene: TRBD2
v_gene: TRBV6-5
j_gene: TRBJ2-7
CDR3nt: TGTGCCAGCAGTGACTCGCGGGGGACGAGCGAGCAGTACTTC
CDR3aa: CASSDSRGTSEQYF

abundance: NA
d_gene: TRBD2
v_gene: TRBV5-1
j_gene: TRBJ2-1
CDR3nt: TGCGCCAGCAGGAGGCTAGCGGGACAACGCGATGAGCAGTTCTTC
CDR3aa: CASRRLAGQRDEQFF

abundance: NA
d_gene: TRBD2
v_gene: TRBV9
j_gene: TRBJ2-2
CDR3nt: TGTGCCAGCAGCGGGGGACTAGTTATCGGGGAGCTGTTTTTT
CDR3aa: CASSGGLVIGELFF

abundance: NA
d_gene: NA
v_gene: TRBV7-7
j_gene: TRBJ2-1
CDR3nt: TGTGCCAGCAGCCCGGGAAGGTACAATGAGCAGTTCTTC
CDR3aa: CASSPGRYNEQFF

abundance: NA
d_gene: NA
v_gene: TRBV11-2
j_gene: TRBJ1-5
CDR3nt: TGTGCCAGCAGCCTAGGACAGCTGAATCAGCCCCAGCATTTT
CDR3aa: CASSLGQLNQPQHF

abundance: NA
d_gene: NA
v_gene: TRBV3-1/TRBV3-2
j_gene: TRBJ1-1
CDR3nt: TGTGCCAGCAGCCTGACTTCGGGGGGCCGGAGCGAAGCTTTCTTT
CDR3aa: CASSLTSGGRSEAFF

abundance: NA
d_gene: NA
v_gene: TRBV6-2/TRBV6-3
j_gene: TRBJ1-1
CDR3nt: TGTGCCAGCAGCCAGGCACGACATGAAGCTTTCTTT
CDR3aa: CASSQARHEAFF

abundance: NA
d_gene: NA
v_gene: TRBV14
j_gene: TRBJ2-7
CDR3nt: TGTGCCAGCAGCCTAGCGGGACAGGGTAGCTACGAGCAGTACTTC
CDR3aa: CASSLAGQGSYEQYF

abundance: NA
d_gene: TRBD2
v_gene: TRBV18
j_gene: TRBJ2-2
CDR3nt: TGTGCCAGCTCATTAGTGACCGGGACTAGCGGGAAGGCCGGGGAGCTGTTTTTT
CDR3aa: CASSLVTGTSGKAGELFF

abundance: NA
d_gene: TRBD1
v_gene: TRBV29-1
j_gene: TRBJ1-1
CDR3nt: TGCAGCGTTGAAGGGACAGGGGACACTGAAGCTTTCTTT
CDR3aa: CSVEGTGDTEAFF

abundance: NA
d_gene: NA
v_gene: TRBV5-1
j_gene: TRBJ2-2
CDR3nt: TGCGCCAGCAGCCTGGTGTCGGGACTTAACACCGGGGAGCTGTTTTTT
CDR3aa: CASSLVSGLNTGELFF

abundance: NA
d_gene: TRBD2
v_gene: TRBV3-1/TRBV3-2
j_gene: TRBJ2-1
CDR3nt: TGTGCCAGCACCGCTTCCACTAGCGGGAAGAATGAGCAGTTCTTC
CDR3aa: CASTASTSGKNEQFF

abundance: once
d_gene: TRBD2
v_gene: TRBV11-2
j_gene: TRBJ2-3
CDR3nt: TGTGCCAGCAGCTTGGGACGGCGGGGGGGCACAGATACGCAGTATTTT
CDR3aa: CASSLGRRGGTDTQYF

abundance: NA
d_gene: TRBD2
v_gene: TRBV9
j_gene: TRBJ2-3
CDR3nt: TGTGCCAGCAGCGTAGACTGGCGGGGCCTGGCGGGAGGGCCCGATACGCAGTATTTT
CDR3aa: CASSVDWRGLAGGPDTQYF

abundance: NA
d_gene: TRBD2
v_gene: TRBV5-1
j_gene: TRBJ2-7
CDR3nt: TGCGCCAGCAGCTTCCCGGGGCTAGCGGGAGGGGGCGAGCAGTACTTC
CDR3aa: CASSFPGLAGGGEQYF

abundance: NA
d_gene: NA
v_gene: TRBV3-1/TRBV3-2
j_gene: TRBJ1-6
CDR3nt: TGTGCCAGCAGCCGTAGGGCCCGGGGACCCCTCCACTTT
CDR3aa: CASSRRARGPLHF

abundance: NA
d_gene: TRBD2
v_gene: TRBV11-2
j_gene: TRBJ2-1
CDR3nt: TGTGCCAGCACCGTGCTAGCGGAAGCCCGGGCCAATGAGCAGTTCTTC
CDR3aa: CASTVLAEARANEQFF

abundance: NA
d_gene: NA
v_gene: TRBV11-2
j_gene: TRBJ2-7
CDR3nt: TGTGCCAGCAGCTTAGGTCGATGGGCAGGGTCTTCCTACGAGCAGTACTTC
CDR3aa: CASSLGRWAGSSYEQYF

abundance: NA
d_gene: NA
v_gene: TRBV3-1/TRBV3-2
j_gene: TRBJ1-6
CDR3nt: TGTGCCAGCAGCCAAGAAGGGGGGGGCTATTCACCCCTCCACTTT
CDR3aa: CASSQEGGGYSPLHF

abundance: NA
d_gene: TRBD1
v_gene: TRBV6-5
j_gene: TRBJ1-2
CDR3nt: TGTGCCAGCAGTTTTGTACAGGGGGCTGGCTACACCTTC
CDR3aa: CASSFVQGAGYTF

abundance: NA
d_gene: NA
v_gene: TRBV11-3
j_gene: TRBJ2-3
CDR3nt: TGTGCCAGCAGCCCGGACACACCCACAGATACGCAGTATTTT
CDR3aa: CASSPDTPTDTQYF

abundance: once
d_gene: TRBD1
v_gene: TRBV30
j_gene: TRBJ1-1
CDR3nt: TGTGCCTGGGGGGACAGGCTGAACACTGAAGCTTTCTTT
CDR3aa: CAWGDRLNTEAFF

abundance: few
d_gene: NA
v_gene: TRBV6-6
j_gene: TRBJ1-5
CDR3nt: TGTGCCAGCAGGGCCCGAGGGAGGGAGGGGCCCCAGCATTTT
CDR3aa: CASRARGREGPQHF

abundance: once
d_gene: TRBD1
v_gene: TRBV4-1
j_gene: TRBJ1-4
CDR3nt: TGCGCCAGCAGCCATAAACAGGGGGTAAGGGAAAAACTGTTTTTT
CDR3aa: CASSHKQGVREKLFF

abundance: NA
d_gene: TRBD1
v_gene: TRBV28
j_gene: TRBJ2-1
CDR3nt: TGTGCCAGCAGTGAGACAGGGGGCCAATTCTACAATGAGCAGTTCTTC
CDR3aa: CASSETGGQFYNEQFF

abundance: NA
d_gene: NA
v_gene: TRBV18
j_gene: TRBJ1-2
CDR3nt: TGTGCCAGCTCCCGCGGACAGCTTACTAACTATGGCTACACCTTC
CDR3aa: CASSRGQLTNYGYTF

abundance: NA
d_gene: TRBD1
v_gene: TRBV6-5
j_gene: TRBJ1-6
CDR3nt: TGTGCCAGCAGAGGGAGACAGGGTAGTAATTCACCCCTCCACTTT
CDR3aa: CASRGRQGSNSPLHF

abundance: NA
d_gene: TRBD2
v_gene: TRBV2
j_gene: TRBJ2-7
CDR3nt: TGTGCCAGCAGTGAGACTAGCGGGAGGGGGCAGTACTTC
CDR3aa: CASSETSGRGQYF

abundance: NA
d_gene: NA
v_gene: TRBV4-2
j_gene: TRBJ1-3
CDR3nt: TGTGCCAGCAGCCAAGGGGTGGGGGGGCTTGGAAACACCATATATTTT
CDR3aa: CASSQGVGGLGNTIYF

abundance: many
d_gene: TRBD2
v_gene: TRBV3-1/TRBV3-2
j_gene: TRBJ2-7
CDR3nt: TGTGCCAGCAGCCAAGGGACTAGCGGGGGCTCCTACGAGCAGTACTTC
CDR3aa: CASSQGTSGGSYEQYF

abundance: NA
d_gene: TRBD2
v_gene: TRBV18
j_gene: TRBJ2-2
CDR3nt: TGTGCCAGCTCACCCGCCCTAGCGGGAGGGCCCGACGGGGAGCTGTTTTTT
CDR3aa: CASSPALAGGPDGELFF

abundance: NA
d_gene: TRBD2
v_gene: TRBV5-4
j_gene: TRBJ2-7
CDR3nt: TGTGCCAGCAGCATGGGACTAGCGAGGGGCGAGCAGTACTTC
CDR3aa: CASSMGLARGEQYF

abundance: NA
d_gene: TRBD1
v_gene: TRBV5-4
j_gene: TRBJ1-2
CDR3nt: TGTGCCAGCAGCTTGGCAGGGGGCATAGACTATGGCTACACCTTC
CDR3aa: CASSLAGGIDYGYTF

abundance: NA
d_gene: NA
v_gene: TRBV15
j_gene: TRBJ1-4
CDR3nt: TGTGCCACCAGCAGAGACACAGGGTCGGGTAAACTGTTTTTT
CDR3aa: CATSRDTGSGKLFF

abundance: NA
d_gene: NA
v_gene: TRBV28
j_gene: TRBJ1-5
CDR3nt: TGTGCCAGCAGTTTAATGTCACCAGGAATAAGCAATCAGCCCCAGCATTTT
CDR3aa: CASSLMSPGISNQPQHF

abundance: NA
d_gene: TRBD2
v_gene: TRBV3-1/TRBV3-2
j_gene: TRBJ2-5
CDR3nt: TGTGCCAGCAGCCAAGCGCGGGGGGCAGGGGAGACCCAGTACTTC
CDR3aa: CASSQARGAGETQYF

abundance: NA
d_gene: TRBD2
v_gene: TRBV27
j_gene: TRBJ2-7
CDR3nt: TGTGCCAGCAGGGGGGACTACTCAACCTACGAGCAGTACTTC
CDR3aa: CASRGDYSTYEQYF

abundance: NA
d_gene: NA
v_gene: TRBV21-1
j_gene: TRBJ2-1
CDR3nt: TGTGCCAGCGCCAAGCAGGGTGGAGCGGGGTACAATGAGCAGTTCTTC
CDR3aa: CASAKQGGAGYNEQFF

abundance: NA
d_gene: NA
v_gene: TRBV20-1
j_gene: TRBJ1-2
CDR3nt: TGCAGTGCTAGTACGGGTCAGCCTGATACCTATGGCTACACCTTC
CDR3aa: CSASTGQPDTYGYTF

abundance: NA
d_gene: TRBD2
v_gene: TRBV5-1
j_gene: TRBJ2-3
CDR3nt: TGCGCCAGCCGGACTAGCGGAAACACAGATACGCAGTATTTT
CDR3aa: CASRTSGNTDTQYF

abundance: NA
d_gene: NA
v_gene: TRBV24-1
j_gene: TRBJ2-1
CDR3nt: TGTGCCACCAGTGGAATCCCGAGGGAAAATGAGCAGTTCTTC
CDR3aa: CATSGIPRENEQFF

abundance: NA
d_gene: TRBD2
v_gene: TRBV5-1
j_gene: TRBJ2-7
CDR3nt: TGCGCCAGCAGCTCGGACGGGACTAGAGTCTACGAGCAGTACTTC
CDR3aa: CASSSDGTRVYEQYF

abundance: NA
d_gene: TRBD1
v_gene: TRBV5-1
j_gene: TRBJ2-1
CDR3nt: TGCGCCAGCAGTCGAGGACAGGGCTACAATGAGCAGTTCTTC
CDR3aa: CASSRGQGYNEQFF

abundance: NA
d_gene: TRBD1
v_gene: TRBV3-1/TRBV3-2
j_gene: TRBJ1-6
CDR3nt: TGTGCCAGCGCCCCAGGGGGCAGGGCCGACCCCTATAATTCACCCCTCCACTTT
CDR3aa: CASAPGGRADPYNSPLHF

abundance: NA
d_gene: NA
v_gene: TRBV25-1
j_gene: TRBJ2-3
CDR3nt: TGTGCCAGCAGTGAGCCAAGGGGGATGACAGATACGCAGTATTTT
CDR3aa: CASSEPRGMTDTQYF

abundance: NA
d_gene: TRBD2
v_gene: TRBV2
j_gene: TRBJ2-1
CDR3nt: TGTGCCAGCTACCGGACTAGCGGGGGCAATGAGCAGTTCTTC
CDR3aa: CASYRTSGGNEQFF